The 27 T cell receptor beta chains given below trace back to one sample, sequenced in a study of cytomegalovirus exposure and HLA in healthy donors. PCR was performed using 60 Vbeta and 13 Jbeta primers. Method: immunoSEQ multiplex PCR; TCRdb's copy keeps in-frame clones and lacks some. Altogether about 140,000 clones are present, 78% being singletons, with the ten largest covering 2.5% to 3.5%. The sample comprised PBMCs. The receptors derive from a female donor in good health and CMV-seronegative.

The genes are TRBV19 and TRBJ1-2; tentatively, D is TRBD1 (5 bases). This CDR3 comprises 16 residues. Per the germline V gene, CDR1 is LNHDA and CDR2 is SQIVND (reference sequence). The V gene lost 5 bases and the J gene lost 4 bases, with 20 bases spanning the gap. The CDR3 protein is CASSSQGGARIYGYTF. CDR3 nucleotide sequence: TGTGCCAGTAGTTCCCAGGGAGGGGCGCGGATCTATGGCTACACCTTC.

The chain joins TRBV5-1 to TRBJ1-4; 8 nucleotides line up with TRBD1. Germline trimming cut 2 bases from V and 8 bases from J; bases unmatched to any gene: 5. CDR3 length equals 14 residues. Germline CDR1 is SGHRS and CDR2 is YFSETQ. CDR3 sequence (DNA): TGCGCCAGCAGCTTTACAGGGGGGAACGAAAAACTGTTTTTT. Translating gives CASSFTGGNEKLFF.

The chain recombines TRBV30 with TRBJ1-3; D possibly corresponds to TRBD1 (5 bases). This CDR3 comprises 14 residues. Trimming left V 3 bases short and J 3 bases short, with 12 bases between. Germline V CDR1 and CDR2: GTSNPN, SVGIG (reference sequence). CDR3 amino acids: CAWSAQVGGNTIYF. DNA of the CDR3: TGTGCCTGGAGCGCACAGGTTGGTGGAAACACCATATATTTT.

This clone was picked up one time. The chain is built from TRBV4-3 and TRBJ2-7, with a weak D call TRBD2 (5 bases). The CDR3 covers 13 residues. V lost 4 bases and J 0 bases, leaving 7 bases between the germline ends. CDR1 is LGHNA and CDR2 is YSLEER in the germline V gene. The CDR3 DNA is TGCGCCAGCAGCCTCGGACTCTCCTACGAGCAGTACTTC. Encoded protein: CASSLGLSYEQYF.

The chain recombines TRBV7-9 with TRBJ2-6; 15 positions agree with TRBD2. V lost 3 bases to trimming and J lost 2 bases; unmatched junction nucleotides: 5. Germline V CDR1 and CDR2: SEHNR, FQNEAQ (reference sequence). There are 19 residues in the CDR3. CDR3 amino acids: CASSFRTSGRAPGANVLTF. Written as DNA, the CDR3 is TGTGCCAGCAGCTTTCGGACTAGCGGGAGGGCCCCTGGGGCCAACGTCCTGACTTTC.

The J gene is TRBJ1-2, the V gene TRBV7-9; 9 bases fit TRBD1. Germline CDR1 reads SEHNR; CDR2 reads FQNEAQ (reference sequence). The CDR3 consists of 16 residues. After removal of 5 bases from V and 8 bases from J, the junction contained 15 bases not matched to a gene. In nucleotides, the CDR3 is TGTGCCAGCAGCCACTTCAGGTTGGGACAGGGAGAAGGCTACACCTTC. Amino acid sequence: CASSHFRLGQGEGYTF.

The chain uses TRBV2 and TRBJ1-2; D perhaps matches TRBD1 (5 bases). Per germline, CDR1 SNHLY and CDR2 FYNNEI. V gave up 3 bases and J gave up 0 bases, with 11 bases separating them. There are 15 residues in the CDR3. The CDR3 DNA sequence: TGTGCCAGCAGTGATGCCTGGGGCGCTAACTATGGCTACACCTTC. It encodes CASSDAWGANYGYTF.

The chain links TRBV6-1 to TRBJ2-6, with D possibly being TRBD1 (6 bases). V was trimmed by 3 bases and J by 2 bases, leaving 11 bases between them. Germline CDR1 reads MNHNS; CDR2 reads SASEGT. This CDR3 spans 16 amino acids. The chain's CDR3 is CASSDSTGTGANVLTF. The DNA for the CDR3 is TGTGCCAGCAGTGATTCCACAGGGACTGGGGCCAACGTCCTGACTTTC.

V usage is TRBV18 and J usage is TRBJ2-3, with TRBD2 matching 9 bases. Germline assignment: CDR1 KGHSH and CDR2 LQKENI. The CDR3 totals 15 residues. Losses at the gene ends were 2 bases for V and 1 base for J; bases not matched to a gene: 1. The CDR3 DNA sequence: TGTGCCAGCTCACCAAAGCGGGGGGGCACAGATACGCAGTATTTT. This encodes CASSPKRGGTDTQYF.

J is TRBJ1-5 and V is TRBV7-2; D gene ambiguous. Germline V gene data show CDR1 as SGHTA and CDR2 as FQGNSA. CDR3 length: 15 amino acids. The V and J ends lost 1 base and 6 bases respectively, with 13 bases between them. CDR3 nucleotide sequence: TGTGCCAGCAGCTTAGTAGCCGAACCCCGTCAGCCCCAGCATTTT. It translates to CASSLVAEPRQPQHF. The full variable domain, in which reference TRBV7-2 and TRBJ1-5 provide the parts outside the CDR3, is GAGVSQSPSNKVTEKGKDVELRCDPISGHTALYWYRQSLGQGLEFLIYFQGNSAPDKSGLPSDRFSAERTGGSVSTLTIQRTQQEDSAVYLCASSLVAEPRQPQHFGDGTRLSIL.

In nucleotides, the CDR3 is TGTGCCAGCAGTGGCGGCGAGCAGTACTTC. Its protein product is CASSGGEQYF. This sequence joins TRBV2 and TRBJ2-7; D remains ambiguous. With 4 bases removed from V and 6 bases from J, the gap between germline ends came to 4 bases. The germline gives CDR1 SNHLY, CDR2 FYNNEI. The CDR3 runs 10 residues.

The CDR3 DNA sequence: TGCAGCGTCCGAGGCCGGGACAGGGGAAAGAAGGGAGCTAATGAAAAACTGTTTTTT. It specifies CSVRGRDRGKKGANEKLFF. This sequence joins TRBV29-1 and TRBJ1-4; 10 bases line up with TRBD1. Trimming at V came to 6 bases and at J to 3 bases, leaving 19 bases not matched to a gene. This CDR3 comprises 19 residues. Germline CDR1 and CDR2: SQVTM and ANQGSEA. Drawing the rest from reference TRBV29-1 and TRBJ1-4, the complete variable domain is SAVISQKPSRDICQRGTSLTIQCQVDSQVTMMFWYRQQPGQSLTLIATANQGSEATYESGFVIDKFPISRPNLTFSTLTVSNMSPEDSSIYLCSVRGRDRGKKGANEKLFFGSGTQLSVL.

The chain carries TRBV6-5 and TRBJ2-1, with a tentative D call TRBD1 (6 bases). There are 11 residues in the CDR3. The V gene's germline CDR1 is MNHEY and CDR2 SVGAGI. Trimming cost V 5 bases and J 10 bases, with 9 bases left between them. CDR3 bases: TGTGCCAGCAGTCGGGACACAGAGCAGTTCTTC. Its protein is CASSRDTEQFF.

CDR3 in DNA: TGTGCCAGCAGGTCGGGACTAGCGGGAAGGGAGCAGTACTTC. It codes for CASRSGLAGREQYF. The gene calls are TRBV28 and TRBJ2-7; 13 bases are shared with TRBD2. Looked up from germline, CDR1 is MDHEN and CDR2 is SYDVKM. The CDR3 has 14 residues. V lost 6 bases, J lost 7 bases, and 6 bases stayed unmatched.

The rearrangement links TRBV5-4 to TRBJ1-1; D remains unclear. The CDR3 length is 14 residues. Germline loops: CDR1 SGHNT, CDR2 YYREEE (reference sequence). Trimming took 4 bases from V and 1 from J, leaving 11 bases between them. CDR3 protein: CASSQRRENTEAFF. The CDR3, as DNA: TGTGCCAGCAGCCAACGGAGGGAGAACACTGAAGCTTTCTTT. The variable domain in full, with the rest retrieved from reference TRBV5-4 and TRBJ1-1, is ETGVTQSPTHLIKTRGQQVTLRCSSQSGHNTVSWYQQALGQGPQFIFQYYREEENGRGNFPPRFSGLQFPNYSSELNVNALELDDSALYLCASSQRRENTEAFFGQGTRLTVV.

The V gene is TRBV5-6, the J gene TRBJ1-1; 7 nucleotides align to TRBD1. The length of the CDR3 is 14 residues. V shed 4 bases, J shed 5 bases, and the junction held 8 bases outside the gene matches. Germline V gene data show CDR1 as SGHDT and CDR2 as YYEEEE. CDR3 coding DNA: TGTGCCAGCAGCAAACCGGGACAGCCTACTGAAGCTTTCTTT. Translated: CASSKPGQPTEAFF.

This clone was detected only once. V and J are TRBV7-2 and TRBJ2-4; possible D gene TRBD2, 6 bases. Trimming pared 2 bases from V and 8 bases from J, leaving 16 bases between. Germline loops: CDR1 SGHTA, CDR2 FQGNSA. This CDR3 has 15 residues. CDR3 region: CASSLFGGDPDIQYF. The CDR3 DNA sequence: TGTGCCAGCAGCTTATTCGGCGGGGACCCCGACATTCAGTACTTC.

This clone was seen many times. The V gene is TRBV30, the J gene TRBJ1-1; 11 bases fit TRBD1. Per the germline V gene, CDR1 is GTSNPN and CDR2 is SVGIG (reference sequence). There are 12 residues in the CDR3. Here the CDR3 DNA reads TGTGGGACAGGGGGCTATAAGGCTGAAGCTTTCTTT. Translating gives CGTGGYKAEAFF.

The chain uses TRBV12-2 and TRBJ2-1; no check of the table's D call, TRBD2, against the DNA was made. TRBV12-2 is a documented pseudogene. The CDR3 consists of 18 residues. The CDR3 loop is CASRLAWWRISSYNEQFF. The CDR3 DNA reads TGTGCAAGTCGCTTAGCCTGGTGGAGGATTAGCTCCTACAATGAGCAGTTCTTC.

The genes are TRBV5-3 and TRBJ1-2; 8 nucleotides agree with TRBD1. TRBV5-3 belongs to the ORF category, with a function that is uncertain. This CDR3 contains 20 residues. V trimming: 4 bases; J trimming: 0 bases; junction bases outside the gene matches: 20. CDR3 DNA: TGTGCCAGAAGCCCCAAGACAACAGGGGGGCTAGAGGGGTCTAACTATGGCTACACCTTC. Its translation is CARSPKTTGGLEGSNYGYTF.

The gene calls are TRBV27 and TRBJ1-1, with 8 bases matching TRBD1. CDR1 and CDR2 (germline): MNHEY, SMNVEV (reference sequence). The length of the CDR3 is 13 residues. The V and J ends lost 9 bases and 1 base, in that order; junction bases with no gene match: 4. DNA of the CDR3: TGTGCCAGTCACAGGGGGAGGAACACTGAAGCTTTCTTT. It translates to CASHRGRNTEAFF.

The chain couples TRBV28 to TRBJ1-1, with 9 bases lining up with TRBD1. V lost 1 base and J lost 0; bases outside the gene matches: 6. CDR1 is MDHEN, CDR2 SYDVKM, per germline. The CDR3 length is 17 residues. In nucleotides, the CDR3 is TGTGCCAGCAGTTTATTGTGGGACAGGGCGGTGAACACTGAAGCTTTCTTT. Residues: CASSLLWDRAVNTEAFF.

The V gene is TRBV6-6, the J gene TRBJ2-3; D not certain. The CDR3 spans 14 residues. Trimming shortened V by 0 bases and J by 0 bases, and 4 bases separated the two germline ends. Germline CDR1 reads MNHNY; CDR2 reads SVGAGI (reference sequence). CDR3 DNA sequence: TGTGCCAGCAGTTACTCGCAGAGCACAGATACGCAGTATTTT. Protein sequence: CASSYSQSTDTQYF.

The CDR3, as DNA: TGCGCCAGCAGCCGTGACTCCGGGTCTGAAGCTTTCTTT. Protein sequence: CASSRDSGSEAFF. This chain connects TRBV5-1 to TRBJ1-1; no reliable D call. Germline loops: CDR1 SGHRS, CDR2 YFSETQ. The CDR3 is 13 amino acids. Between the trimmed V and J ends, which lost 4 bases and 6 bases, there was a span of 13 bases.

This chain joins TRBV2 and TRBJ2-7; TRBD2 agrees at 8 bases. In germline, CDR1 is SNHLY, CDR2 FYNNEI. The V and J ends lost 6 bases and 2 bases, in that order; junction bases with no gene match: 9. The CDR3 has 15 residues. CDR3 sequence reads: CASRDVVAGPYEQYF. The CDR3, as DNA: TGTGCCAGCAGGGATGTGGTAGCGGGACCCTACGAGCAGTACTTC.

The V and J genes are TRBV2 and TRBJ1-1; tentatively, D is TRBD1 (6 bases). The germline gives CDR1 SNHLY, CDR2 FYNNEI. The V and J ends lost 3 bases and 9 bases respectively, with 17 bases between them. The CDR3 loop spans 14 amino acids. DNA of the CDR3: TGTGCCAGCAGTGAGGTTGGGGGCGAACACCAAGCTTTCTTT. Translated, it gives CASSEVGGEHQAFF.

This sequence joins TRBV28 and TRBJ2-7; no reliable D call. Per the germline V gene, CDR1 is MDHEN and CDR2 is SYDVKM. Trimming removed 1 base from V and 3 bases from J, with 4 bases in between. The CDR3 is 12 amino acids. The CDR3 region is CASSLSGYEQYF. Written as DNA, the CDR3 is TGTGCCAGCAGTTTATCGGGCTACGAGCAGTACTTC.